The clone carrying this TCR beta chain has a handful of counts. The V end was cut by 0 bases, the J end by 5 bases, with 16 bases between. There are 16 residues in the CDR3. Germline V CDR1 and CDR2: SGHTA, FQGNSA. The sample originates from a study of blood T cell repertoires in COVID-19. Some clones are missing from TCRdb's copy, which holds only in-frame ones; the method was immunoSEQ multiplex PCR. The sample shows about 38,000 clones, roughly 87% of them seen only once. The sample taken for sequencing was peripheral blood. The gene calls are TRBV7-2 and TRBJ2-5, with a weak D call TRBD2 (6 bases). The receptor was derived from a human donor in a cohort sampled during active COVID-19. CDR3 nucleotides: TGTGCCAGCAGCTTAGCGACTATTGGCCGGGAGGAGACCCAGTACTTC. As protein: CASSLATIGREETQYF. Full variable domain (missing parts from reference TRBV7-2 and TRBJ2-5): GAGVSQSPSNKVTEKGKDVELRCDPISGHTALYWYRQSLGQGLEFLIYFQGNSAPDKSGLPSDRFSAERTGGSVSTLTIQRTQQEDSAVYLCASSLATIGREETQYFGPGTRLLVL.